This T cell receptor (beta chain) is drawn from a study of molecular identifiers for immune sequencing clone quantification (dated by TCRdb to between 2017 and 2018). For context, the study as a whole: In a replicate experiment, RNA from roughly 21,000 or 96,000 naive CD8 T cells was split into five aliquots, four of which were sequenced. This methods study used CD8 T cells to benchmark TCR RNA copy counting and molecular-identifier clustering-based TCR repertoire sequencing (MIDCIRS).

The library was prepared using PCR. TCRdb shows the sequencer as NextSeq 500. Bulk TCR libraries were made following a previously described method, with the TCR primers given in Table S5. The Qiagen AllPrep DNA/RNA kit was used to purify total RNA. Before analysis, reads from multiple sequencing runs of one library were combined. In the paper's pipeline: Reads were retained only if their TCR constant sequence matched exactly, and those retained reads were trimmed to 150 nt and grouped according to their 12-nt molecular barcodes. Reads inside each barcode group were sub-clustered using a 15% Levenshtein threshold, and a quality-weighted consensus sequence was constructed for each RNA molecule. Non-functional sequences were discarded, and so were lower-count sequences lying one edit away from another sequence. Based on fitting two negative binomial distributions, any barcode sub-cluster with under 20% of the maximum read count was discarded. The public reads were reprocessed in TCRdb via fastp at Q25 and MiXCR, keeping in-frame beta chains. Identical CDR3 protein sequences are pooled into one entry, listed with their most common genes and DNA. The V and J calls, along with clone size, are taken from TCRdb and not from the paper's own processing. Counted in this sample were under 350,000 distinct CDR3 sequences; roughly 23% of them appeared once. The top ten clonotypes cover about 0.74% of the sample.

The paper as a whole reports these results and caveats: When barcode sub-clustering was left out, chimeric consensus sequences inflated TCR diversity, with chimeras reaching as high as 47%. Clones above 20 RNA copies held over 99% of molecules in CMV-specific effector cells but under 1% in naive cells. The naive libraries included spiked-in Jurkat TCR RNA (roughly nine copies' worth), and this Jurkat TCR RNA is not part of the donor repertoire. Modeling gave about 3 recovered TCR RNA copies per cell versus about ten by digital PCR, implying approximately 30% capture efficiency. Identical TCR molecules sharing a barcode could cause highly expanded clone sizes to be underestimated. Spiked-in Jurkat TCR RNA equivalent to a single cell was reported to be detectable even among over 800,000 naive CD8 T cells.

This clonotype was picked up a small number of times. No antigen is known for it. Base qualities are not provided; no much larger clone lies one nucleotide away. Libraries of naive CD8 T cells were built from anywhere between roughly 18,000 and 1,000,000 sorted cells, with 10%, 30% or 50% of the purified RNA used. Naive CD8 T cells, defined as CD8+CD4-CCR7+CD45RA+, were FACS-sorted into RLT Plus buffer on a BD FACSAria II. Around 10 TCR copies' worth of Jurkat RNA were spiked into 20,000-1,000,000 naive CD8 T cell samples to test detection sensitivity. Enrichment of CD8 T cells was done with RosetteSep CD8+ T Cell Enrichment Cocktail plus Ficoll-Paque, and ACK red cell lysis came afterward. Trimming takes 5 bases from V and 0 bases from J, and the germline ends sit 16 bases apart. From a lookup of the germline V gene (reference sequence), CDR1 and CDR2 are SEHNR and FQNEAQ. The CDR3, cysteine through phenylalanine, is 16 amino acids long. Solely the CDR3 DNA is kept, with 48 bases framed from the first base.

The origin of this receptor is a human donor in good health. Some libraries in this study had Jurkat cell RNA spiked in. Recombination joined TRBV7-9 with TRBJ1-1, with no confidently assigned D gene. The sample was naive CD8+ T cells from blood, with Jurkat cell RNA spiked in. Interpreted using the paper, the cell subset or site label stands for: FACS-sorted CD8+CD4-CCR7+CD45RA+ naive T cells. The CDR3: CASSPITDPLNTEAFF. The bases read TGTGCCAGCAGCCCTATAACGGACCCGTTGAACACTGAAGCTTTCTTT.